Following are 28 T cell receptor beta chains from one sample sequenced in a study of T-cell reconstitution after alpha-beta-depleted transplantation in children. A library of TCRbeta sequences, prepared with unique molecular identifiers, was generated. TCRdb analysed the PCR reads with MiXCR anew, one entry per CDR3 protein. The profile shows 300,000 to 400,000 distinct CDR3 sequences, 13% of them singletons. This sample comprised PBMCs, obtained from the stem cell graft. These receptors all come from a human donor who donated a stem cell graft to a child with Fanconi anemia.

The gene calls are TRBV23-1 and TRBJ1-5; TRBD1 aligns across 11 bases. TRBV23-1 is an open reading frame whose function is uncertain. This CDR3 has 20 amino acids. Trimming cost V 1 base and J 4 bases; bases outside gene matches: 15. The CDR3 DNA follows: TGCGCCAGCAGTCAATTTAGGACAGGGGGCGAAAAGGTCGGGAATCAGCCCCAGCATTTT. The encoded protein is CASSQFRTGGEKVGNQPQHF.

The chain uses TRBV12-3 or TRBV12-4 and TRBJ2-3; 7 positions match TRBD1. The CDR3 length is 15 residues. V lost 1 base to trimming and J lost 7 bases; unmatched junction nucleotides: 8. As DNA, the CDR3 is TGTGCCAGCAGTTTAGAGACAGGGCGCTCACATACGCAGTATTTT. It is translated as CASSLETGRSHTQYF.

This clonotype appeared many times. This rearrangement joins TRBV6-5 to TRBJ1-1; D not resolved. V lost 0 bases to trimming and J lost 7 bases, with 15 bases between them. Germline CDR1 reads MNHEY; CDR2 reads SVGAGI. The CDR3 is made up of 15 amino acids. CDR3 in DNA: TGTGCCAGCAGTTACTCGTCGACGGGCACCCTTGAAGCTTTCTTT. Translating it yields CASSYSSTGTLEAFF.

In its sample, this clonotype was seen a few times. The chain couples TRBV18 to TRBJ1-2, with D tentatively TRBD1 (6 bases). V shed 3 bases and J shed 6 bases, with 17 bases lying between them. From germline, CDR1 is KGHSH and CDR2 LQKENI. This CDR3 comprises 15 residues. CDR3 nucleotides: TGTGCCAGCTCACCCCGAGGCGGGGGGCAAGATGGCTACACCTTC. Encoded protein: CASSPRGGGQDGYTF.

This sequence joins TRBV12-3 or TRBV12-4 and TRBJ2-3; D possibly corresponds to TRBD1 (6 bases). Trimming took off 6 bases at V and 9 bases at J, with 22 bases between the two ends. The CDR3 loop spans 15 amino acids. CDR3 nucleotide sequence: TGTGCCAGCAGGAAGGCCGGGACACCTCAGAGAACGCAGTATTTT. It encodes CASRKAGTPQRTQYF.

At least ten counts were recorded for this clonotype. This chain connects TRBV7-3 to TRBJ2-1; D may match TRBD1 or TRBD2 (5 bases each). The germline V and J ends were trimmed by 5 bases and 6 bases, with 11 bases remaining between them. Looked up from germline, CDR1 is SGHTA and CDR2 is FQGTGA. CDR3 length equals 13 residues. CDR3 sequence: CASSVSGTNEQFF. The CDR3, as DNA: TGTGCCAGCAGCGTTTCAGGGACCAATGAGCAGTTCTTC.

This clonotype was recorded a few times. This could be a read error, since a much larger clone is one nucleotide away. V is TRBV9 and J is TRBJ2-1; D gene uncertain. V was cut by 3 bases and J by 0 bases, with 13 bases left in between. The CDR3 loop spans 16 amino acids. Germline V gene sequence: CDR1 SGDLS, CDR2 YYNGEE. The CDR3 sequence is CASSAGADPSYNEQFF. Here the CDR3 DNA reads TGTGCCAGCAGCGCAGGAGCTGACCCCTCCTACAATGAGCAGTTCTTC.

The sample holds many counts of this clonotype. The V call is TRBV7-2, the J call TRBJ2-7; 7 nucleotides match TRBD2. Germline loops: CDR1 SGHTA, CDR2 FQGNSA. The CDR3 runs to 15 residues. With V trimmed by 5 bases and J by 1 base, 8 bases remained unmatched. The chain's CDR3 is CASSPGGAGSYEQYF. CDR3 DNA sequence: TGTGCCAGCAGCCCCGGGGGAGCGGGGTCCTACGAGCAGTACTTC.

In its sample, this clonotype was seen a few times. V is TRBV19 and J is TRBJ1-1; D might be TRBD1 (5 bases). This CDR3 is built from 15 residues. Trimming removed 2 bases at V and 0 bases at J, with 10 bases between. Germline V CDR1 and CDR2: LNHDA, SQIVND (reference sequence). DNA of the CDR3: TGTGCCAGTAGTATACAGGGCCTCATGAACACTGAAGCTTTCTTT. It yields the protein CASSIQGLMNTEAFF.

This clonotype showed up many times. CDR3 region: CASSLAVGLDTQYF. The CDR3 nucleotides read TGCGCCAGCAGCTTGGCTGTAGGCCTAGATACGCAGTATTTT. The genes are TRBV5-1 and TRBJ2-3, with D unresolved. CDR3 length equals 14 residues. Trimming removed 0 bases from V and 5 bases from J, with 10 bases in between. The germline V gene has CDR1 SGHRS and CDR2 YFSETQ.

This clonotype was seen more than once but under ten times. This chain joins TRBV5-1 and TRBJ1-5; tentatively, D is TRBD1 (5 bases). Germline CDR1 reads SGHRS; CDR2 reads YFSETQ. The CDR3 is 15 amino acids. Trimming shortened V by 4 bases and J by 6 bases, and 17 bases separated the two germline ends. CDR3 DNA sequence: TGCGCCAGCAGCCCCCAGGTGGGGGAGGGTCAGCCCCAGCATTTT. This encodes CASSPQVGEGQPQHF.

This clonotype has at least ten counts. V is TRBV30 and J is TRBJ2-7; D is unclear. CDR3 length equals 11 residues. V gave up 0 bases and J gave up 4 bases, with 4 bases separating them. In germline, CDR1 is GTSNPN, CDR2 SVGIG (reference sequence). CDR3 residues: CAWSVGYEQYF. CDR3 DNA: TGTGCCTGGAGTGTCGGTTACGAGCAGTACTTC.

The J gene is TRBJ2-1, the V gene TRBV20-1; 13 bases are shared with TRBD2. This CDR3 is 17 amino acids long. J was trimmed by 0 bases and V by 5 bases; bases with no gene match: 7. Germline loops: CDR1 DFQATT, CDR2 SNEGSKA (reference sequence). Written as DNA, the CDR3 is TGCAGTGCTTTGACTAGCGGGGGGCTGAGCTCCTACAATGAGCAGTTCTTC. Translated, it gives CSALTSGGLSSYNEQFF.

This chain joins TRBV3-1 and TRBJ2-3; 12 bases are shared with TRBD2. Unmatched junction bases numbered 3, after V lost 1 base and J lost 7 bases. Germline V gene sequence: CDR1 LGHDT, CDR2 YNNKEL (reference sequence). The CDR3 is 15 amino acids. The CDR3 coding sequence is TGTGCCAGCAGCCAAGGACTAGCGGGGGATCATACGCAGTATTTT. Translating it yields CASSQGLAGDHTQYF.

This clonotype has a count of ten or more. This chain uses TRBV10-3 with TRBJ1-1; the match to TRBD1 covers 7 bases. V shed 3 bases, J shed 3 bases, and the junction held 4 bases outside the gene matches. This CDR3 is built from 14 residues. The germline V gene encodes CDR1 ENHRY and CDR2 SYGVKD. The CDR3 DNA follows: TGTGCCATCAGTGAACCGGGACAGCACACTGAAGCTTTCTTT. Its translation: CAISEPGQHTEAFF.

The sample holds many counts of this clonotype. The rearrangement joins TRBV5-1 to TRBJ1-1, with D hard to call. The CDR3 extends over 14 amino acids. Germline V gene data show CDR1 as SGHRS and CDR2 as YFSETQ. With 2 bases removed from V and 2 bases from J, the gap between germline ends came to 10 bases. CDR3 bases: TGCGCCAGCAGCTTCCGGGATCCTAACACTGAAGCTTTCTTT. Its protein product is CASSFRDPNTEAFF.

The chain recombines TRBV6-1 with TRBJ1-1; perhaps TRBD1 as D (5 bases). Germline CDR1 reads MNHNS; CDR2 reads SASEGT. This CDR3 has 15 amino acids. V was cut by 3 bases and J by 1 base, with 12 bases left in between. CDR3 nucleotide sequence: TGTGCCAGCAGTGACTTATATGGGGGGAACACTGAAGCTTTCTTT. This codes for CASSDLYGGNTEAFF.

The J gene is TRBJ2-4, the V gene TRBV6-4, with 9 bases matching TRBD2. V lost 2 bases and J lost 8; bases outside the gene matches: 7. The CDR3 is 15 residues long. From germline, CDR1 is MRHNA and CDR2 SNTAGT. CDR3 amino acids: CASSDRRGGAYIQYF. CDR3 bases: TGTGCCAGCAGTGACCGTCGCGGGGGGGCTTACATTCAGTACTTC.

This clonotype has only a few counts. It may be a read error: a sequence one base away is much more abundant. The rearrangement links TRBV6-1 to TRBJ2-2; D remains unclear. Germline CDR1 and CDR2: MNHNS and SASEGT. The CDR3 has 13 amino acids. The V end lost 1 base, the J end lost 3 bases, and 3 bases lay between the germline ends. CDR3 DNA sequence: TGTGCCAGCAGTGAAGGGCACACCGGGGAGCTGTTTTTT. Translating gives CASSEGHTGELFF.

This clonotype was seen only a few times. The V and J genes are TRBV27 and TRBJ2-1; no clear D. Deletions cut 3 bases from V and 4 bases from J, with 7 bases between. The germline gives CDR1 MNHEY, CDR2 SMNVEV (reference sequence). This CDR3 contains 13 residues. In DNA, the CDR3 is TGTGCCAGCAGTTTGAAGGATTACAATGAGCAGTTCTTC. This encodes CASSLKDYNEQFF.

This clonotype was observed many times. The chain recombines TRBV6-5 with TRBJ1-1; D might be TRBD1 (6 bases). This CDR3 is built from 15 residues. The V gene's germline CDR1 is MNHEY and CDR2 SVGAGI. The germline V and J ends were trimmed by 6 bases and 4 bases, with 18 bases remaining between them. DNA of the CDR3: TGTGCCAGCAGCCCCCCCCCAGGGGAGTCCACTGAAGCTTTCTTT. Translation gives CASSPPPGESTEAFF.

The gene calls are TRBV3-1 and TRBJ2-1; D possibly uses TRBD1 or TRBD2 (5 bases each). The CDR3 covers 16 residues. Germline V gives CDR1 LGHDT, CDR2 YNNKEL (reference sequence). With 1 base removed from V and 10 bases from J, the gap between germline ends came to 20 bases. CDR3 loop: CASSQGSGPQRGEQFF. For the CDR3, the DNA is TGTGCCAGCAGCCAAGGGTCGGGACCCCAGAGAGGCGAGCAGTTCTTC.

This CDR3 is CASSTPHQPQHF. The CDR3 DNA reads TGTGCCAGCTCGACACCTCACCAGCCCCAGCATTTT. The rearrangement links TRBV28 to TRBJ1-5; D gene ambiguous. The ends were cut back, 8 bases at V and 7 bases at J, with 12 bases in the middle. Germline V gene data show CDR1 as MDHEN and CDR2 as SYDVKM. The CDR3 loop spans 12 amino acids.

This clonotype was seen a few times. V gene TRBV2 combines with J gene TRBJ1-6, with 8 bases aligning to TRBD1. The CDR3 totals 14 residues. Germline V gene sequence: CDR1 SNHLY, CDR2 FYNNEI. With 6 bases clipped from V and 9 bases from J, the junction kept 7 bases outside the gene matches. CDR3 DNA sequence: TGTGCCAGCAGGGAGACAGGGGTTCCTTCACCCCTCCACTTT. Protein: CASRETGVPSPLHF.

The chain links TRBV12-5 to TRBJ2-1; TRBD1 matches 11 bases. The CDR3 spans 17 residues. The V gene's germline CDR1 is LGHNT and CDR2 FRNRAP. V lost 1 base, J lost 8 bases, and 10 bases stayed unmatched. CDR3 sequence reads: CASGLATGTGGAYEQFF. In DNA form, the CDR3 reads TGTGCTAGTGGTTTGGCCACCGGGACAGGGGGGGCATATGAGCAGTTCTTC.

This clonotype was seen repeatedly, ten times or more. The V call is TRBV5-1, the J call TRBJ1-4; D is possibly TRBD1 (5 bases). Germline CDR1 is SGHRS and CDR2 is YFSETQ. The V and J ends lost 3 bases and 3 bases respectively, with 9 bases between them. The CDR3 runs to 14 residues. As DNA, the CDR3 is TGCGCCAGCAGCTCACAGGCACCTAATGAAAAACTGTTTTTT. This codes for CASSSQAPNEKLFF.

The chain links TRBV10-2 to TRBJ1-1; D is possibly TRBD1 (5 bases). Germline V CDR1 and CDR2: WSHSY, SAAADI. The V end lost 6 bases, the J end lost 4 bases, and 15 bases lay between the germline ends. This CDR3 contains 14 residues. CDR3 DNA sequence: TGCGCCAGCAGGTGGGGGTTTGGGAGCACTGAAGCTTTCTTT. This codes for CASRWGFGSTEAFF.

This clonotype was found a few times. This CDR3 is CASSPEQYSNQPQHF. The CDR3, as DNA: TGTGCCAGCAGCCCCGAACAGTATAGCAATCAGCCCCAGCATTTT. The chain recombines TRBV28 with TRBJ1-5, with D unresolved. The CDR3 consists of 15 residues. V lost 6 bases, J lost 0 bases, and 12 bases lay in between. Germline-derived CDR1 and CDR2 are MDHEN and SYDVKM. Together with reference TRBV28 and TRBJ1-5, the CDR3 gives the full variable domain: DVKVTQSSRYLVKRTGEKVFLECVQDMDHENMFWYRQDPGLGLRLIYFSYDVKMKEKGDIPEGYSVSREKKERFSLILESASTNQTSMYLCASSPEQYSNQPQHFGDGTRLSIL.